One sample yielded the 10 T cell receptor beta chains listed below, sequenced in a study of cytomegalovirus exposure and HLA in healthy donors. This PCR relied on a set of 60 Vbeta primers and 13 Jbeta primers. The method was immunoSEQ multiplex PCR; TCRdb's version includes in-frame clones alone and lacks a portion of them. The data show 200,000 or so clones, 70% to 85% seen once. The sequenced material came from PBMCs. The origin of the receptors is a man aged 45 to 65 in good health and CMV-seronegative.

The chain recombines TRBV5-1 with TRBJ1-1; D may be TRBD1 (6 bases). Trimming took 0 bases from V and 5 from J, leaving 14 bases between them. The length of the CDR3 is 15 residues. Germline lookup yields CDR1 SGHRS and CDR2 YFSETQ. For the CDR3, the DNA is TGCGCCAGCAGCTTGGCCGGGGTAGGGGGTACTGAAGCTTTCTTT. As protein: CASSLAGVGGTEAFF.

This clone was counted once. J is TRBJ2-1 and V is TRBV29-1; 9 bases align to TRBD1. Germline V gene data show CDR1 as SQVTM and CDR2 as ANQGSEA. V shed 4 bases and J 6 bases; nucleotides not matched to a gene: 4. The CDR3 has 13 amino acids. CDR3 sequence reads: CSVGTGAGNEQFF. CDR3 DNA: TGCAGCGTTGGGACAGGGGCTGGCAATGAGCAGTTCTTC.

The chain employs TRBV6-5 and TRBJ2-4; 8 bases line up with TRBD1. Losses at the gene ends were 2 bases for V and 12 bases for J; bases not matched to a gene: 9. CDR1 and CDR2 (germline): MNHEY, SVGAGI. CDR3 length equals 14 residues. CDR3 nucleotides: TGTGCCAGCAGTTACGGGACAGGACGAGAGTCTCAGTACTTC. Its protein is CASSYGTGRESQYF.

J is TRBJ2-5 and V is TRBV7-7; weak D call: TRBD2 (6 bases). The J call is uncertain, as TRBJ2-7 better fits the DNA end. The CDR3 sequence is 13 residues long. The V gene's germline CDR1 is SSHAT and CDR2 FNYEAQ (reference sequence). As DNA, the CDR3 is TGTGCCAGCAGCTTAGCTTCGGGAGACGAGCAGTACTTC. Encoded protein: CASSLASGDEQYF.

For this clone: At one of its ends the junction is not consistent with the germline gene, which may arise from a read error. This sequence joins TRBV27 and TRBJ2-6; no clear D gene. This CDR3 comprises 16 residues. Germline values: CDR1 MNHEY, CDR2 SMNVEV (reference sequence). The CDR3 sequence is CASRFSERSGANVLTF. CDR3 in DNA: TGTGCCAGCCGTTTCTCGGAGCGTTCTGGGGCCAACGTCCTGACTTTC.

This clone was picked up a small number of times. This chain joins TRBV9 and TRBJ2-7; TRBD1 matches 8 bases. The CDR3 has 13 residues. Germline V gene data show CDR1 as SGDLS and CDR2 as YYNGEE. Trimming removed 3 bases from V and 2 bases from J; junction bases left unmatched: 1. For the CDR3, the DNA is TGTGCCAGCAGCGAGACAGGGGCCTACGAGCAGTACTTC. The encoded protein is CASSETGAYEQYF.

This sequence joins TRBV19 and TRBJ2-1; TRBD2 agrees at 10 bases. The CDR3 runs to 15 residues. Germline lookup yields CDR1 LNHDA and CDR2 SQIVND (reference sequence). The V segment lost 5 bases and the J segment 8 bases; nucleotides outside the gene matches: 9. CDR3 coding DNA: TGTGCCAGTAGTCTGGGGCTAGCGGGAGATCATGAGCAGTTCTTC. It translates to CASSLGLAGDHEQFF.

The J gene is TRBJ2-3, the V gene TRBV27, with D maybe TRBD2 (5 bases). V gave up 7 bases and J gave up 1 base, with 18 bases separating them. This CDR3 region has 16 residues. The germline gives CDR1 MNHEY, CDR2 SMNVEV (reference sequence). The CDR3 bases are TGTGCCAGCAAAAGCGGCTTTAACCCCCGCACAGATACGCAGTATTTT. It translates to CASKSGFNPRTDTQYF.

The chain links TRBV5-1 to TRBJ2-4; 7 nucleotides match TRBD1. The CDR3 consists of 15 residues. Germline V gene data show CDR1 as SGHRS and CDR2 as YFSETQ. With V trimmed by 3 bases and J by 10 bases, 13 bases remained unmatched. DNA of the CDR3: TGCGCCAGCAGCTCCGGAGACAGGGACCTTCGGATTCAGTACTTC. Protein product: CASSSGDRDLRIQYF. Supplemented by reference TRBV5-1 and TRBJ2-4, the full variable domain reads KAGVTQTPRYLIKTRGQQVTLSCSPISGHRSVSWYQQTPGQGLQFLFEYFSETQRNKGNFPGRFSGRQFSNSRSEMNVSTLELGDSALYLCASSSGDRDLRIQYFGAGTRLSVL.

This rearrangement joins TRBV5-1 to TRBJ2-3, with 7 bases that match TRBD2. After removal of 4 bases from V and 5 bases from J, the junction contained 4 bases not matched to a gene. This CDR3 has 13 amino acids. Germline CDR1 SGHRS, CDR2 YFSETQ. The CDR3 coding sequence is TGCGCCAGCAGCATACTAGCGCAAGATACGCAGTATTTT. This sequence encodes CASSILAQDTQYF.